This paragraph reports one TCR beta chain. Antigen: not known. The sample originates from a study of OX40 agonist ivuxolimab in advanced cancers. Study observations and caveats: The antigen specificity of the peripheral T cells (those that were expanded) was not determined. Dosing at 0.1 to 3.0 mg/kg was accompanied by clonal expansion of CD4+ and CD8+ blood T cells by week 6. CD8+ T cells averaged more expanded clones than CD4+.

In germline, CDR1 is MNHEY, CDR2 SVGAGI. The CDR3 is 16 amino acids. Trimming removed 2 bases from V and 3 bases from J, with 11 bases in between. TCRdb keeps only in-frame clones here, not all; method: immunoSEQ multiplex PCR. The data hold roughly 50,000 clones, with 80% observed a single time. The starting material was CD4+ or CD8+ T cells sorted from blood, obtained in a trial of the OX40 agonist ivuxolimab. This chain uses TRBV6-5 with TRBJ1-6, with D possibly TRBD1 on 5 matching bases. This clonotype originated in an adult with an advanced solid tumor such as melanoma, head and neck, liver or kidney cancer. CDR3 DNA: TGTGCCAGCAGTTACGGAGGGGTTCTCTATAATTCACCCCTCCACTTT. This codes for CASSYGGVLYNSPLHF.